These 24 T cell receptor beta chains were sequenced from one sample in a study of shared clonotypes between healthy human individuals (TCRdb year 2020). The library was obtained by the immunoSEQ multiplex PCR assay. TCRdb retrieved this table from immuneACCESS and kept in-frame rearrangements only. Not all clones are present; in checked studies, unresolved V genes account for under half, and no reason is known for the remainder. Here the sample has about 990,000 clones; more than 75% occur a single time. Of the sample, roughly 0.57% falls within the top ten clones. Sample: memory CD4+ T cells from PBMCs. This sample's cell subset or site label indicates: CD45RA-negative fraction. The receptors stem from a man aged 18-30 years in good health. Some clones in this sample may be carry-over from other donors' samples.

This clone was seen only a few times. The DNA for the CDR3 is TGTGCCAGCAGTGAAGCTCCCGGAGGCTCTGGAAACACCATATATTTT. It yields the protein CASSEAPGGSGNTIYF. The chain recombines TRBV6-1 with TRBJ1-3; unclear D gene. V shed 0 bases and J shed 0 bases, with 9 bases lying between them. Germline V gives CDR1 MNHNS, CDR2 SASEGT. This CDR3 has 16 amino acids.

CDR3 DNA: TGTGCCAGCAGCTTAATACAGGACACTGAAGCTTTCTTT. Its translation is CASSLIQDTEAFF. The chain uses TRBV7-9 and TRBJ1-1; D possibly corresponds to TRBD1 (5 bases). The CDR3 spans 13 residues. Germline assignment: CDR1 SEHNR and CDR2 FQNEAQ (reference sequence). V was clipped by 2 bases and J by 3 bases, with 7 bases between them.

The V gene is TRBV7-9, the J gene TRBJ1-1, with unresolved D. This CDR3 has 13 residues. From germline, CDR1 is SEHNR and CDR2 FQNEAQ (reference sequence). V shed 3 bases and J shed 3 bases, with 8 bases lying between them. CDR3 in amino acids: CASSFGVDTEAFF. For the CDR3, the DNA is TGTGCCAGCAGCTTTGGGGTGGACACTGAAGCTTTCTTT.

The J gene is TRBJ1-5, the V gene TRBV7-2, with a tentative D call TRBD1 (5 bases). The CDR3 consists of 16 residues. In germline, CDR1 is SGHTA, CDR2 FQGNSA. The germline V and J ends were trimmed by 1 base and 6 bases, with 16 bases remaining between them. The CDR3 DNA reads TGTGCCAGCAGCTTAGAAGGCGGGGGAACGGGTCAGCCCCAGCATTTT. Protein sequence: CASSLEGGGTGQPQHF.

This chain connects TRBV28 to TRBJ2-3, with 9 bases identical to TRBD2. This CDR3 region has 16 residues. J was trimmed by 2 bases and V by 6 bases; bases with no gene match: 9. In germline, CDR1 is MDHEN, CDR2 SYDVKM. CDR3 loop: CASRPPTSGLTDTQYF. The CDR3 coding sequence is TGTGCCAGCAGGCCCCCTACTAGCGGGCTCACAGATACGCAGTATTTT.

This chain joins TRBV4-3 and TRBJ2-5; TRBD2 matches at 13 bases. The J segment lost 5 bases and the V segment lost 4 bases, leaving 4 bases of the junction unmatched. The CDR3 covers 15 residues. Germline lookup yields CDR1 LGHNA and CDR2 YSLEER. CDR3 loop: CASSRTSGRDETQYF. The CDR3 DNA reads TGCGCCAGCAGCCGGACTAGCGGGAGAGATGAGACCCAGTACTTC.

Here the CDR3 DNA reads TGCGCCAGCAGCCCCCTGGGGGCAGGGTCCCTAACAGATACGCAGTATTTT. This translates into CASSPLGAGSLTDTQYF. The gene calls are TRBV5-1 and TRBJ2-3; a weak D match, TRBD1 (6 bases). The V end was cut by 4 bases, the J end by 3 bases, with 21 bases between. There are 17 residues in the CDR3. CDR1 is SGHRS and CDR2 is YFSETQ in the germline V gene.

This clone came up once. The gene calls are TRBV5-6 and TRBJ1-5; a possible D gene is TRBD1 (5 bases). Germline CDR1 SGHDT, CDR2 YYEEEE. This CDR3 contains 13 residues. V lost 0 bases, J lost 7 bases, and 8 bases lay in between. Here the CDR3 reads CASSLDQGQPQHF. The CDR3 nucleotides read TGTGCCAGCAGCTTGGATCAGGGACAGCCCCAGCATTTT.

This clone came up a few times. The chain is built from TRBV11-3 and TRBJ2-2; 10 bases are a match to TRBD2. V lost 3 bases to trimming and J lost 4 bases; unmatched junction nucleotides: 5. The CDR3 sequence is 16 residues long. Germline V lookup: CDR1 SGHNT, CDR2 YENEEA. For the CDR3, the DNA is TGTGCCAGCAGCTTTACTAGCGGGAAGGGCACCGGGGAGCTGTTTTTT. Translation: CASSFTSGKGTGELFF.

V usage is TRBV5-1 and J usage is TRBJ2-3; 7 nucleotides line up with TRBD2. The length of the CDR3 is 15 residues. The germline V gene has CDR1 SGHRS and CDR2 YFSETQ. V lost 0 bases and J lost 4; bases outside the gene matches: 5. The CDR3 DNA follows: TGCGCCAGCAGCTTGGCGGGGAGGGGCTCAGATACGCAGTATTTT. Its translation: CASSLAGRGSDTQYF.

This clone has a single count. V gene TRBV29-1 combines with J gene TRBJ2-1; 8 bases agree with TRBD1. In germline, CDR1 is SQVTM, CDR2 ANQGSEA. CDR3 length: 13 amino acids. V shed 6 bases and J 5 bases; nucleotides not matched to a gene: 6. The CDR3 coding sequence is TGCAGCGTCCGACAGGGGTTGCACAATGAGCAGTTCTTC. Translating it yields CSVRQGLHNEQFF.

The CDR3 loop is CASSSQRDYEQYF. CDR3 nucleotide sequence: TGCGCCAGCAGCTCCCAGCGGGACTACGAGCAGTACTTC. V usage is TRBV5-1 and J usage is TRBJ2-7; 7 nucleotides align to TRBD2. V shed 3 bases, J shed 3 bases, and the junction held 3 bases outside the gene matches. This CDR3 is 13 amino acids long. The germline gives CDR1 SGHRS, CDR2 YFSETQ.

Regarding this clone: The same CDR3 can be traced to other DNA sequences in this sample. This sequence joins TRBV7-3 and TRBJ2-1; a weak D match, TRBD2 (5 bases). The CDR3 runs to 11 residues. Looked up from germline, CDR1 is SGHTA and CDR2 is FQGTGA. V gave up 4 bases and J gave up 10 bases, with 8 bases separating them. The CDR3 is CASSSGGEQFF. CDR3 nucleotides: TGTGCCAGCAGCTCCGGAGGAGAGCAGTTCTTC.

A single count supports this clone. The gene calls are TRBV9 and TRBJ1-1; maybe TRBD1 (5 bases). From germline, CDR1 is SGDLS and CDR2 YYNGEE. This CDR3 comprises 14 residues. Trimming shortened V by 3 bases and J by 1 base, and 10 bases separated the two germline ends. CDR3 protein: CASSGRGRNTEAFF. DNA of the CDR3: TGTGCCAGCAGCGGCCGGGGCCGGAACACTGAAGCTTTCTTT.

This chain connects TRBV6-6 to TRBJ2-5; 8 bases are a match to TRBD1. The V gene's germline CDR1 is MNHNY and CDR2 SVGAGI (reference sequence). The ends lost 2 bases at V and 5 bases at J; junction bases unmatched: 10. The CDR3 loop spans 16 amino acids. CDR3 coding DNA: TGTGCCAGCAGTTACCCGACAGGGGTCAGGGGGGAGACCCAGTACTTC. Protein sequence: CASSYPTGVRGETQYF.

This clone was found a few times. V gene TRBV4-1 combines with J gene TRBJ2-2; D gene uncertain. There are 14 residues in the CDR3. Trimming cost V 4 bases and J 5 bases, with 11 bases left between them. The germline CDR1 and CDR2 sequences are MGHRA and YSYEKL. CDR3 loop: CASSRADVTGELFF. The CDR3 DNA follows: TGCGCCAGCAGCCGGGCAGACGTTACCGGGGAGCTGTTTTTT.

The rearrangement uses TRBV28 and TRBJ2-7, with D maybe TRBD1 (5 bases). V shed 4 bases and J shed 2 bases, with 15 bases lying between them. The CDR3 contains 15 residues. Germline values: CDR1 MDHEN, CDR2 SYDVKM. The CDR3, as DNA: TGTGCCAGCAGTTCACAGGTCCCGCGGCCCTACGAGCAGTACTTC. Protein product: CASSSQVPRPYEQYF. Full variable domain (remainder filled in from reference TRBV28 and TRBJ2-7): DVKVTQSSRYLVKRTGEKVFLECVQDMDHENMFWYRQDPGLGLRLIYFSYDVKMKEKGDIPEGYSVSREKKERFSLILESASTNQTSMYLCASSSQVPRPYEQYFGPGTRLTVT.

The gene calls are TRBV30 and TRBJ2-1, with 7 bases lining up with TRBD2. With 2 bases clipped from V and 4 bases from J, the junction kept 17 bases outside the gene matches. Germline V gives CDR1 GTSNPN, CDR2 SVGIG (reference sequence). The CDR3 has 18 residues. The CDR3 loop is CAWSPVLSSSGTYNEQFF. For the CDR3, the DNA is TGTGCCTGGAGTCCCGTCCTGTCCTCAAGCGGGACTTACAATGAGCAGTTCTTC.

J is TRBJ1-1 and V is TRBV28; no definite D call. V dropped 3 bases and J dropped 4 bases, with 15 bases sitting between them. The CDR3 is made up of 15 amino acids. The germline gives CDR1 MDHEN, CDR2 SYDVKM. CDR3 in DNA: TGTGCCAGCAGTTTCGAGGCGCCCCGGAGCACTGAAGCTTTCTTT. It translates to CASSFEAPRSTEAFF.

The chain joins TRBV7-2 to TRBJ2-1; the match to TRBD2 covers 10 bases. V dropped 1 base and J dropped 9; count of bases not matched to a gene: 9. Germline lookup yields CDR1 SGHTA and CDR2 FQGNSA. This CDR3 has 16 amino acids. The CDR3 sequence is CASSLVGSGRLGEQFF. The CDR3 bases are TGTGCCAGCAGCTTAGTGGGTAGCGGGAGGCTCGGTGAGCAGTTCTTC.

This chain uses TRBV19 with TRBJ2-4; D is tentatively TRBD1 or TRBD2 (6 bases each). Trimming shortened V by 4 bases and J by 4 bases, and 14 bases separated the two germline ends. CDR1 and CDR2 from the germline V gene are LNHDA and SQIVND (reference sequence). CDR3 length equals 15 residues. In DNA, the CDR3 is TGTGCCAGTAGTAGTCGAGGGGGGAAGAAAAACATTCAGTACTTC. Its protein product is CASSSRGGKKNIQYF.

The CDR3 DNA sequence: TGCGCCAGCAGCTTATCCCCGACTGGGTCTGGAAACACCATATATTTT. This translates into CASSLSPTGSGNTIYF. This rearrangement joins TRBV5-1 to TRBJ1-3, with no clear D. The ends were cut back, 2 bases at V and 1 base at J, with 13 bases in the middle. The CDR3 contains 16 residues. In germline, CDR1 is SGHRS, CDR2 YFSETQ.

V is TRBV7-9 and J is TRBJ2-7; 14 positions match TRBD2. Germline CDR1 is SEHNR and CDR2 is FQNEAQ (reference sequence). Trimming took 5 bases from V and 3 from J; bases not matched to a gene: 12. The CDR3 has 18 amino acids. The CDR3 bases are TGTGCCAGCAGCCACTACGGGACTAGCGGGAGAGCGAGCTACGAGCAGTACTTC. This translates into CASSHYGTSGRASYEQYF.

Concerning this clone: Other DNA sequences within the sample encode an identical CDR3. The chain links TRBV5-1 to TRBJ2-6, with D perhaps TRBD1 or TRBD2 (5 bases each). CDR1 SGHRS and CDR2 YFSETQ come from the germline V gene. The germline V and J ends were trimmed by 5 bases and 1 base, with 7 bases remaining between them. The CDR3 totals 14 residues. CDR3 sequence reads: CASSGGSGANVLTF. In DNA form, the CDR3 reads TGCGCCAGCAGTGGGGGATCTGGGGCCAACGTCCTGACTTTC.